This T cell receptor beta chain was profiled in a study of cytomegalovirus exposure and HLA in healthy donors. V lost 5 bases and J lost 5; bases outside the gene matches: 1. The germline V gene encodes CDR1 DFQATT and CDR2 SNEGSKA (reference sequence). The CDR3 covers 11 residues. PCR used 60 Vbeta primers and 13 Jbeta primers. TCRdb keeps only in-frame clones here, not all; method: immunoSEQ multiplex PCR. This sample has about 150,000 clones, with 50% to 75% found just once. This clonotype was obtained from a woman aged 55-70 years in good health and CMV-seropositive. Sequenced: PBMCs. The chain is built from TRBV20-1 and TRBJ1-1; 8 positions match TRBD1. The CDR3 DNA reads TGCAGTGCTTACAGGGGGACTGAAGCTTTCTTT. Translated, it gives CSAYRGTEAFF.